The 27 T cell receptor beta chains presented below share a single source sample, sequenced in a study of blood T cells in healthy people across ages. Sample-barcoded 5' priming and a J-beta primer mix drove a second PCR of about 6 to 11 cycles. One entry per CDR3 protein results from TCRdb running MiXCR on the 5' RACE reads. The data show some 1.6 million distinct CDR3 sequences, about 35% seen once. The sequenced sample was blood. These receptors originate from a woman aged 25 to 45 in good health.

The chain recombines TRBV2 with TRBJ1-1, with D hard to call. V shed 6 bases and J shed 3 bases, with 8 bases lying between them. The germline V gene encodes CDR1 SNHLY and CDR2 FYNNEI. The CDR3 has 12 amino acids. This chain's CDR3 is CASRAGDTEAFF. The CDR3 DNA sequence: TGTGCCAGCAGGGCCGGGGACACTGAAGCTTTCTTT.

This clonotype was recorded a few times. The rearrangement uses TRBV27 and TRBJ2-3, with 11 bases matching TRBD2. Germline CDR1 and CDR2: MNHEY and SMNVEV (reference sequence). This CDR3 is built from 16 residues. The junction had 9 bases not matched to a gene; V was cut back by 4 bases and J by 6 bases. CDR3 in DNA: TGTGCCAGCAGTTGGGGCCGACTAGCGGGAACGGATACGCAGTATTTT. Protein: CASSWGRLAGTDTQYF.

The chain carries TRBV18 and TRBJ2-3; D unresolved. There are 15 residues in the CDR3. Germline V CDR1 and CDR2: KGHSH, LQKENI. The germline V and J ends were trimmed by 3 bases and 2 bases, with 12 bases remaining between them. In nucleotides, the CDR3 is TGTGCCAGCTCACCTCGGAGCGATTTCACAGATACGCAGTATTTT. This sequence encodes CASSPRSDFTDTQYF.

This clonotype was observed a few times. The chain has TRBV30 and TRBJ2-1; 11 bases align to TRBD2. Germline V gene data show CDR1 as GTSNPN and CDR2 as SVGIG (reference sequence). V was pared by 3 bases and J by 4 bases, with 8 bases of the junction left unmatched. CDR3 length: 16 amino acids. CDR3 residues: CAWRERGTSGYNEQFF. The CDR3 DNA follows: TGTGCCTGGAGGGAACGGGGGACTAGCGGATACAATGAGCAGTTCTTC.

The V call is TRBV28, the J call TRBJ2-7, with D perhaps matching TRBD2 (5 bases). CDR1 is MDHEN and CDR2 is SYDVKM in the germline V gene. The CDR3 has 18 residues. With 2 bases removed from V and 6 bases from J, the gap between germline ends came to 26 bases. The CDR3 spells CASSLNPSIRGFLTEQYF. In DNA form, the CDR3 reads TGTGCCAGCAGTTTAAATCCCTCGATCCGGGGTTTTTTAACCGAGCAGTACTTC.

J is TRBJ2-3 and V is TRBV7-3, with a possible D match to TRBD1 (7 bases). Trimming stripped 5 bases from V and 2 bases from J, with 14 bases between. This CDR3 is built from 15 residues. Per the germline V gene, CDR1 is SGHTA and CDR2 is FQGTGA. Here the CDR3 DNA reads TGTGCCAGCAGCGCCGCCAGGGGGGCCACAGATACGCAGTATTTT. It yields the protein CASSAARGATDTQYF.

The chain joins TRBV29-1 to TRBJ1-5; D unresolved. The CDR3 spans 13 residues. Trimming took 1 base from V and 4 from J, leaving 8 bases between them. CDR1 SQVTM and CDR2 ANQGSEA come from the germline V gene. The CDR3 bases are TGCAGCGTTGAAGTGGGCGGGAATCAGCCCCAGCATTTT. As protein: CSVEVGGNQPQHF.

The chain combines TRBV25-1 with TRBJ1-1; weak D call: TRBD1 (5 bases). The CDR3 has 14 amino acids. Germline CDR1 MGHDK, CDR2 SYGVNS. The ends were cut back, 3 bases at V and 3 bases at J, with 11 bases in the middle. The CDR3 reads CASSDGGRYTEAFF. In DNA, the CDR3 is TGTGCCAGCAGTGACGGGGGACGGTACACTGAAGCTTTCTTT.

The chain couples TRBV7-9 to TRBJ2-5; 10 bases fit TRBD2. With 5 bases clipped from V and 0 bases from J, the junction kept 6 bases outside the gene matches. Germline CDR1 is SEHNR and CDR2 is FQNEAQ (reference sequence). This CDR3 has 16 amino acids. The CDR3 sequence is CASSLSGGPYQETQYF. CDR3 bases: TGTGCCAGCAGCCTTAGCGGGGGGCCGTACCAAGAGACCCAGTACTTC. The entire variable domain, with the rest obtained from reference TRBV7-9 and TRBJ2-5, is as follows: DTGVSQNPRHKITKRGQNVTFRCDPISEHNRLYWYRQTLGQGPEFLTYFQNEAQLEKSRLLSDRFSAERPKGSFSTLEIQRTEQGDSAMYLCASSLSGGPYQETQYFGPGTRLLVL.

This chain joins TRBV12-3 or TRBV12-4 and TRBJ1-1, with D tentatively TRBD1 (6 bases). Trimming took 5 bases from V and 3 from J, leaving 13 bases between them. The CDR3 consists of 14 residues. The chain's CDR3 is CASSMIGGYTEAFF. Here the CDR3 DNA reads TGTGCCAGCAGTATGATCGGGGGCTACACTGAAGCTTTCTTT.

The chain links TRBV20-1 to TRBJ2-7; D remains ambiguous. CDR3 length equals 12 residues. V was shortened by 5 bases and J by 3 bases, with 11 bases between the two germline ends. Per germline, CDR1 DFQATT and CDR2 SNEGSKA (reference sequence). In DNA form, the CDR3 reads TGCAGTGCTGCGACAACCAACTACGAGCAGTACTTC. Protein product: CSAATTNYEQYF.

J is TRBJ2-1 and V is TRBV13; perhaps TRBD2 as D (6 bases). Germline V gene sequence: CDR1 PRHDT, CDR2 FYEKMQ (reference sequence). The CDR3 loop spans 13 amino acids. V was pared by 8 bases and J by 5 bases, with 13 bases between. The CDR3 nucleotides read TGTGCCAGCCCACGGGACTCTCACAATGAGCAGTTCTTC. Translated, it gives CASPRDSHNEQFF.

The DNA of the CDR3 is TGTGCCAGCAGCGTAGGACTAGCGCCCACTTACGAGCAGTACTTC. It translates to CASSVGLAPTYEQYF. The chain employs TRBV9 and TRBJ2-7, with TRBD2 identical over 8 bases. Trimming removed 0 bases from V and 4 bases from J; junction bases left unmatched: 6. CDR1 SGDLS and CDR2 YYNGEE come from the germline V gene. CDR3 size: 15 residues.

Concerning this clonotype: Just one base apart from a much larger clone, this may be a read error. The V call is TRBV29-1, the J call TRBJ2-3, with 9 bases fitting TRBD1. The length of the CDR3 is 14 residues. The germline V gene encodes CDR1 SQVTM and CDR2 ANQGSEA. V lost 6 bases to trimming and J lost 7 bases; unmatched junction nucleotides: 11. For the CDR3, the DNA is TGCAGCGTGGTAGGATGGGACAGGGTGAATACGCAGTATTTT. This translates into CSVVGWDRVNTQYF.

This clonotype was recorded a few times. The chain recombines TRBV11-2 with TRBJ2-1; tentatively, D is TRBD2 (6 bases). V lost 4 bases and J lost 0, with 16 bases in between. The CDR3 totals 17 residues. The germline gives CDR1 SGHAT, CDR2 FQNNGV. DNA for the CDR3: TGTGCCAGCAGCTCGATGATGCAGACTAGCTCCTACAATGAGCAGTTCTTC. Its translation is CASSSMMQTSSYNEQFF.

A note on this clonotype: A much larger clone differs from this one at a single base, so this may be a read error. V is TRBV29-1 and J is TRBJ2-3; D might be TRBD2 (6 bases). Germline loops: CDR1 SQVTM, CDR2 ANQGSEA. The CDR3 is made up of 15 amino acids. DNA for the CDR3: TGCAGCGTTGCGAGCGGAAGTGGAGGGTCAGATATGCAGTATTTT. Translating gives CSVASGSGGSDMQYF.

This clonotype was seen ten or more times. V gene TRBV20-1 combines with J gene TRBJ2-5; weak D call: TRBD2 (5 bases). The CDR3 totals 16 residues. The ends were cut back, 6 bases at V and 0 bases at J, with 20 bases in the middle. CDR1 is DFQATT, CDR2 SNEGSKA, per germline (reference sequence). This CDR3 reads CSATPTGIRYQETQYF. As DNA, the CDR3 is TGCAGTGCCACCCCCACCGGGATCCGGTACCAAGAGACCCAGTACTTC.

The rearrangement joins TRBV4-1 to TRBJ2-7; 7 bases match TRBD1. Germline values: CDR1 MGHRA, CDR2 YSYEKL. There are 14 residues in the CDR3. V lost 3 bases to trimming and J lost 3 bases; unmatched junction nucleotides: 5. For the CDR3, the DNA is TGCGCCAGCAGCCACCTGGGACAGAACTACGAGCAGTACTTC. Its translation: CASSHLGQNYEQYF.

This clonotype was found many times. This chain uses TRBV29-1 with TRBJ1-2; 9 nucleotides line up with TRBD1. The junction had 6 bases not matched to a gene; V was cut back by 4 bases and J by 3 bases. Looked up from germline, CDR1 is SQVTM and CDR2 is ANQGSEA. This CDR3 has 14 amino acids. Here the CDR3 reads CSVVPGQGDYGYTF. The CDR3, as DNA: TGCAGCGTTGTACCGGGACAGGGAGACTATGGCTACACCTTC.

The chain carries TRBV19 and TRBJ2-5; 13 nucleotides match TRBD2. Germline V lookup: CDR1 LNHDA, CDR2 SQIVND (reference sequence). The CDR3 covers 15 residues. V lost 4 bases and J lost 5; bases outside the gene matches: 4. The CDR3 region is CASSTGTSGAETQYF. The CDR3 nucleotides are TGTGCCAGTAGTACCGGGACTAGCGGGGCCGAGACCCAGTACTTC.

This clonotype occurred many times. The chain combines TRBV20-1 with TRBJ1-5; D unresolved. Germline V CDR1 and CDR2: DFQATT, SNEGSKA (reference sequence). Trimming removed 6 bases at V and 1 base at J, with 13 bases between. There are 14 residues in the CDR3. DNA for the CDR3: TGCAGTGCCCGCACTGTAGGGAGCAATCAGCCCCAGCATTTT. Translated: CSARTVGSNQPQHF.

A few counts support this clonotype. The DNA of the CDR3 is TGCAGTGCTTGGACAGGGGGCGAGGTAGAGACCCAGTACTTC. This encodes CSAWTGGEVETQYF. The genes are TRBV20-1 and TRBJ2-5; 11 bases agree with TRBD1. The CDR3 loop spans 14 amino acids. In germline, CDR1 is DFQATT, CDR2 SNEGSKA (reference sequence). The J segment lost 4 bases and the V segment lost 5 bases, leaving 6 bases of the junction unmatched.

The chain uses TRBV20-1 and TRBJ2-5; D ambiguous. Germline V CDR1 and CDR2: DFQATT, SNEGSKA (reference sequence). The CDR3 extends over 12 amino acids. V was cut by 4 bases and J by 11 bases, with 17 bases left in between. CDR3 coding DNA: TGCAGTGCTATATGGGGTCTCAATGAGCAGTACTTC. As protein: CSAIWGLNEQYF.

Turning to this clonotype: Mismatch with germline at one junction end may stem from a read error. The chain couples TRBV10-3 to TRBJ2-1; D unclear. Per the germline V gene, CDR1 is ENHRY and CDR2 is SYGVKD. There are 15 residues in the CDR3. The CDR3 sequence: CAISEDLSHYDEQFF. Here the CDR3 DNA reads TGTGCCATCAGCGAGGACCTGTCCCACTACGATGAGCAGTTCTTC.

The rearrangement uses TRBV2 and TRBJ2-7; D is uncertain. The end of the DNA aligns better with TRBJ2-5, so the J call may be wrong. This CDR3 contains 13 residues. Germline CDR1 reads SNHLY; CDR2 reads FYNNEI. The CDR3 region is CASRLTREETQYF. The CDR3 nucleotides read TGTGCCAGCAGGTTGACTCGAGAGGAGACCCAGTACTTC.

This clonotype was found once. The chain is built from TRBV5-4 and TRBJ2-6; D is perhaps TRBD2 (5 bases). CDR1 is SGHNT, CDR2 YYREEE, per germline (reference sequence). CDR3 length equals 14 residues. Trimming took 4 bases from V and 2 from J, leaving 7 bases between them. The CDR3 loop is CASSRDPGANVLTF. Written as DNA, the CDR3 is TGTGCCAGCAGCCGGGATCCTGGGGCCAACGTCCTGACTTTC. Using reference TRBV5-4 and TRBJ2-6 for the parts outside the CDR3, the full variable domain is ETGVTQSPTHLIKTRGQQVTLRCSSQSGHNTVSWYQQALGQGPQFIFQYYREEENGRGNFPPRFSGLQFPNYSSELNVNALELDDSALYLCASSRDPGANVLTFGAGSRLTVL.

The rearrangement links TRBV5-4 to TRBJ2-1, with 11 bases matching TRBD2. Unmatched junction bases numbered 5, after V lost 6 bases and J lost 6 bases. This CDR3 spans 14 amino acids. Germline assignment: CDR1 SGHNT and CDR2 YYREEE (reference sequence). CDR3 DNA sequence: TGTGCCAGCACCGGGACTAGCGGACTCAATGAGCAGTTCTTC. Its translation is CASTGTSGLNEQFF.